A selection of T cell receptor beta chains follows, all from one sample in a study of blood T cell repertoires in COVID-19. TCRdb's copy holds only in-frame clones and misses some; the assay was immunoSEQ multiplex PCR. The data hold 250,000 to 350,000 clones, with roughly 90% observed a single time. The sample consisted of peripheral blood. The receptor set was obtained from a young man who had recovered from COVID-19. The CDR3 runs from the conserved cysteine through the conserved F or W. A D gene is named only where the DNA matches it firmly. Size tells how often a clone was seen (once, few, many) or the class of an expanded clone, and some rows leave it out.

NA	TRBV7-8	TRBD1	TRBJ1-1	CASSFGTGRNTEAFF	TGTGCCAGCAGCTTTGGGACAGGGCGGAACACTGAAGCTTTCTTT
NA	TRBV11-1	TRBD1	TRBJ2-7	CASSDRTGFYEQYF	TGTGCCAGCAGCGATCGGACAGGCTTCTACGAGCAGTACTTC
NA	TRBV5-4	NA	TRBJ2-3	CASSPINTDTQYF	TGTGCCAGCAGCCCTATCAACACAGATACGCAGTATTTT
NA	TRBV5-4	NA	TRBJ1-6	CASSPGLYNSPLHF	TGTGCCAGCAGCCCTGGGCTCTATAATTCACCCCTCCACTTT
NA	TRBV15	TRBD1	TRBJ1-1	CATRPGTGGRMNTEAFF	TGTGCCACCCGACCCGGGACAGGGGGGCGCATGAACACTGAAGCTTTCTTT
NA	TRBV9	NA	TRBJ1-4	CASSGEGIPNEKLFF	TGTGCCAGCAGCGGGGAGGGCATTCCGAATGAAAAACTGTTTTTT
once	TRBV14	NA	TRBJ2-7	CASSQDEGGPTYEQYF	TGTGCCAGCAGCCAAGATGAGGGGGGGCCCACCTACGAGCAGTACTTC
NA	TRBV2	TRBD1	TRBJ1-2	CASSDVGQGHGHTF	TGTGCCAGCAGTGACGTGGGACAGGGACATGGCCACACCTTC
NA	TRBV29-1	TRBD2	TRBJ2-7	CSVGGLAGDYEQYF	TGCAGCGTGGGGGGACTAGCGGGAGACTACGAGCAGTACTTC
NA	TRBV6-5	TRBD1	TRBJ2-1	CATVATGTGTREQFF	TGTGCCACAGTGGCGACCGGGACAGGGACCCGTGAGCAGTTCTTC
NA	TRBV6-2/TRBV6-3	TRBD1	TRBJ1-5	CASSVIGTGRQPQHF	TGTGCCAGCAGCGTAATTGGGACAGGGCGTCAGCCCCAGCATTTT
NA	TRBV18	TRBD1	TRBJ2-2	CASSPPGQGTGELFF	TGTGCCAGCTCACCCCCGGGACAGGGGACCGGGGAGCTGTTTTTT
NA	TRBV3-1/TRBV3-2	NA	TRBJ2-3	CASSQGGLHTQYF	TGTGCCAGCAGCCAAGGAGGACTACATACGCAGTATTTT
NA	TRBV6-1	TRBD1	TRBJ1-5	CASSEIDRGNQPQHF	TGTGCCAGCAGTGAAATCGACAGGGGCAATCAGCCCCAGCATTTT
few	TRBV5-6	TRBD2	TRBJ2-2	CASRTSTSGANTGELFF	TGTGCCAGCAGGACCTCAACTAGCGGGGCGAACACCGGGGAGCTGTTTTTT
NA	TRBV3-1/TRBV3-2	TRBD1	TRBJ1-1	CASSQVGGRGNTEAFF	TGTGCCAGCAGCCAAGTAGGGGGCCGGGGGAACACTGAAGCTTTCTTT
NA	TRBV24-1	NA	TRBJ1-1	CATSGGGKNTEAFF	TGTGCCACCAGTGGTGGGGGCAAGAACACTGAAGCTTTCTTT
NA	TRBV7-9	TRBD2	TRBJ2-5	CASGLAVQETQYF	TGTGCCAGCGGACTAGCGGTCCAAGAGACCCAGTACTTC
NA	TRBV5-6	TRBD1	TRBJ1-1	CASSWGQPTMNTEAFF	TGTGCCAGCAGCTGGGGACAGCCAACAATGAACACTGAAGCTTTCTTT
NA	TRBV6-5	TRBD1	TRBJ2-2	CASSSRQGASGELFF	TGTGCCAGCTCAAGCCGACAGGGGGCGAGCGGGGAGCTGTTTTTT